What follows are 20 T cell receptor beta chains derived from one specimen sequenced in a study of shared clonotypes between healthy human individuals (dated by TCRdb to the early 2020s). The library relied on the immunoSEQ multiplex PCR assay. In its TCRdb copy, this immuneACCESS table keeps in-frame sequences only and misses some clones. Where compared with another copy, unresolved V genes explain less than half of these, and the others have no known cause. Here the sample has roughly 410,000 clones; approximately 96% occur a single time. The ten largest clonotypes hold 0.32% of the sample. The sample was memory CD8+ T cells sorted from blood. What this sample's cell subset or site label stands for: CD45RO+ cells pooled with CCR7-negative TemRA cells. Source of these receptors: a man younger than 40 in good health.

This chain's CDR3 is CASSLRRRSYNEQFF. In DNA form, the CDR3 reads TGTGCCAGCAGCTTAAGGAGACGCTCCTACAATGAGCAGTTCTTC. The J gene is TRBJ2-1, the V gene TRBV5-6; D remains unclear. Trimming removed 2 bases at V and 0 bases at J, with 9 bases between. CDR1 and CDR2 from the germline V gene are SGHDT and YYEEEE. The CDR3 covers 15 residues.

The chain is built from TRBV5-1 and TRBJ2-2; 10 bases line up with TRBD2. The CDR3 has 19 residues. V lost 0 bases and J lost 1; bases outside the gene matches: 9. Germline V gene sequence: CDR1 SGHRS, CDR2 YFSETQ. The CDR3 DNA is TGCGCCAGCAGCTTGGTCGGCTTAGCGGGAGGCTGGAACACCGGGGAGCTGTTTTTT. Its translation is CASSLVGLAGGWNTGELFF.

For the CDR3, the DNA is TGCGCCAGCAGCATACAACAGGGTCTGAACACTGAAGCTTTCTTT. This gives the protein CASSIQQGLNTEAFF. The chain links TRBV5-1 to TRBJ1-1; the D gene is possibly TRBD1 (6 bases). Between the trimmed V and J ends, which lost 4 bases and 0 bases, there was a span of 13 bases. CDR1 is SGHRS, CDR2 YFSETQ, per germline. The CDR3 is 15 residues long.

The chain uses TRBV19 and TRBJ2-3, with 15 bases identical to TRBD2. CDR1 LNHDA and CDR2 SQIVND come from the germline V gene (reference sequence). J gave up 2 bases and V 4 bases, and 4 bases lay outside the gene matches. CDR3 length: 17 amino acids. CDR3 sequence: CASSTRTSGRDTDTQYF. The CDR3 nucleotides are TGTGCCAGTAGTACGCGGACTAGCGGGAGGGACACAGATACGCAGTATTTT.

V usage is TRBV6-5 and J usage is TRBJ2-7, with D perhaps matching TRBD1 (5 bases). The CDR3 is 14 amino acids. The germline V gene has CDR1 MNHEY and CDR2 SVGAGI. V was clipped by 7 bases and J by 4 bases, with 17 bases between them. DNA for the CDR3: TGTGCCAGCACCTCCCCCTATGGGGCTTACGAGCAGTACTTC. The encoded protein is CASTSPYGAYEQYF.

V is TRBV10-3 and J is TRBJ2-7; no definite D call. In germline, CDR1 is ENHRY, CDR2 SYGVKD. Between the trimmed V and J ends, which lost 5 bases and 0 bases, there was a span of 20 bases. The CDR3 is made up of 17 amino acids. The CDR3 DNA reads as TGTGCCATCAGTCCTACCAAGACATATACCCCCTCCTACGAGCAGTACTTC. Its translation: CAISPTKTYTPSYEQYF.

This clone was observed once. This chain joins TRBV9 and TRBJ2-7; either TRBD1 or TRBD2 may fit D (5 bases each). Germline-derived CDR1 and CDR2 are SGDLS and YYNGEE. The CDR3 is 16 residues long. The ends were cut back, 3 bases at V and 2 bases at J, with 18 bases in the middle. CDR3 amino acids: CASSAADGDVTYEQYF. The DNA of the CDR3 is TGTGCCAGCAGCGCCGCCGATGGGGACGTAACCTACGAGCAGTACTTC.

CDR3 region: CASSLDPGEGYGYTF. The CDR3 nucleotides read TGTGCCAGCAGCTTAGACCCAGGGGAGGGCTATGGCTACACCTTC. This sequence joins TRBV7-8 and TRBJ1-2; D is perhaps TRBD1 (6 bases). Trimming shortened V by 1 base and J by 4 bases, and 13 bases separated the two germline ends. Per germline, CDR1 SGHVS and CDR2 FQNEAQ. The CDR3 runs 15 residues.

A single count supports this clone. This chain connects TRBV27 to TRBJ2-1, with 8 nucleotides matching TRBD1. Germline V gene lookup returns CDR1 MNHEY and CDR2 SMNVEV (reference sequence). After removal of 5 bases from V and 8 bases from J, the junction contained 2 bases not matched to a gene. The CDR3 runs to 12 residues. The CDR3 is CASSQGAHEQFF. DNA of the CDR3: TGTGCCAGCAGTCAGGGGGCGCATGAGCAGTTCTTC.

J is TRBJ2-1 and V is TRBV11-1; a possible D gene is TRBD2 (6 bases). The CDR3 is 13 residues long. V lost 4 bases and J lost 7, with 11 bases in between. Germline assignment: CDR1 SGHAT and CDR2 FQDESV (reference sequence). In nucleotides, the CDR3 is TGTGCCAGCAGCTGGGAGGAGCGGAATGAGCAGTTCTTC. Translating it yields CASSWEERNEQFF. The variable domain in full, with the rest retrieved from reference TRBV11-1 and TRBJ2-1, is EAEVAQSPRYKITEKSQAVAFWCDPISGHATLYWYRQILGQGPELLVQFQDESVVDDSQLPKDRFSAERLKGVDSTLKIQPAELGDSAMYLCASSWEERNEQFFGPGTRLTVL.

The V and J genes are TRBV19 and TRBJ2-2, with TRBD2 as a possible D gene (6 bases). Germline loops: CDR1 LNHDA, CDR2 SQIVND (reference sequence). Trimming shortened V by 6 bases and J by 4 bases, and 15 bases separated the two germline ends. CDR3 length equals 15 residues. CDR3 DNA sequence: TGTGCCAGTAGCCGAGGAGGGCCGAGCACCGGGGAGCTGTTTTTT. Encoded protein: CASSRGGPSTGELFF.

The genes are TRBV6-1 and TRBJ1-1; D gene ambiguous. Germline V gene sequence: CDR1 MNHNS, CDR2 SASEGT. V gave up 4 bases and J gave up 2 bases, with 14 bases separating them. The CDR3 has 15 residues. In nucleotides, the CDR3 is TGTGCCAGCAGTGCAGAGGTTTGGCTCAACACTGAAGCTTTCTTT. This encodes CASSAEVWLNTEAFF.

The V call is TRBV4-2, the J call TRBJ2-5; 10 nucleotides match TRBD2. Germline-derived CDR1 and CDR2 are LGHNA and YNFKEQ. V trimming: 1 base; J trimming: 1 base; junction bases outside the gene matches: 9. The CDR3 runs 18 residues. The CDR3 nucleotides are TGTGCCAGCAGCCAAGGTATTGGGACTAGCGCCTTCCAAGAGACCCAGTACTTC. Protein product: CASSQGIGTSAFQETQYF.

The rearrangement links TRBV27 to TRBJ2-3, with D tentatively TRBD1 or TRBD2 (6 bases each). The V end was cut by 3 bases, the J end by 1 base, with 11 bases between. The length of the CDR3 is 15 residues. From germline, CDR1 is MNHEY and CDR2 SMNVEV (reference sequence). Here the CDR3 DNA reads TGTGCCAGCAGTTTGCAGAGGGGGGGCACAGATACGCAGTATTTT. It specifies CASSLQRGGTDTQYF.

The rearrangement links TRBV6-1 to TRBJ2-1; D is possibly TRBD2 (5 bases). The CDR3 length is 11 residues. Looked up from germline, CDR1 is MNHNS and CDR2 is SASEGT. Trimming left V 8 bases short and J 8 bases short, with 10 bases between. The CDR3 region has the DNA TGTGCCAGCTCGAACGGGGATGAGCAGTTCTTC. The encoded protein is CASSNGDEQFF.

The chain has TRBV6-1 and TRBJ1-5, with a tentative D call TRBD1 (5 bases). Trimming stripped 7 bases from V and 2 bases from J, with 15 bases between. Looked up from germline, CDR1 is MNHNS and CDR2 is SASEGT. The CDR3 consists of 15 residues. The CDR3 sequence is CASTQGIVGNQPQHF. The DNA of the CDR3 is TGTGCCAGCACCCAGGGAATTGTGGGCAATCAGCCCCAGCATTTT.

The CDR3 sequence: CASSQVDWLFMNTEAFF. DNA of the CDR3: TGCGCCAGCAGCCAAGTCGATTGGCTATTTATGAACACTGAAGCTTTCTTT. The rearrangement links TRBV4-1 to TRBJ1-1; D unclear. Germline assignment: CDR1 MGHRA and CDR2 YSYEKL. Trimming pared 1 base from V and 0 bases from J, leaving 15 bases between. The CDR3 consists of 17 residues.

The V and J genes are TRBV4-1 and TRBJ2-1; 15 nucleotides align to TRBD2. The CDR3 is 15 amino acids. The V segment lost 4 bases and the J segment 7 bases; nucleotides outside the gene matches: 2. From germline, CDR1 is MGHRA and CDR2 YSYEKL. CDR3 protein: CASSRGTSGRNEQFF. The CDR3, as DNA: TGCGCCAGCAGCCGCGGGACTAGCGGGAGGAATGAGCAGTTCTTC.

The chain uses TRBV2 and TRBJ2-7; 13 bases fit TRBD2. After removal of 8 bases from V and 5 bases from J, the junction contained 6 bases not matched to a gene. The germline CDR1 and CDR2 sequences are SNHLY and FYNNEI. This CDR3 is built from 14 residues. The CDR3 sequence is CASRTSGSLNEQYF. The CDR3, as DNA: TGTGCCAGCCGGACTAGCGGGAGCCTAAACGAGCAGTACTTC.

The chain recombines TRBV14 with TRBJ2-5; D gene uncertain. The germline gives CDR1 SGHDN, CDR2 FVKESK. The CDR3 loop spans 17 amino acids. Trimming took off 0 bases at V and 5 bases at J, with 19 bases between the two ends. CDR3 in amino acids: CASSQDTHGIRWETQYF. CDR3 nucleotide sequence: TGTGCCAGCAGCCAAGATACCCATGGGATTCGGTGGGAGACCCAGTACTTC.